These 10 T cell receptor beta chains were all obtained from the same sample, sequenced in a study of cytomegalovirus exposure and HLA in healthy donors. PCR involved 60 Vbeta and 13 Jbeta primers. Assay: immunoSEQ multiplex PCR; the TCRdb copy retains only in-frame clones and omits some. The data show around 120,000 clones, 75% to 80% seen once. What was sequenced was PBMCs. The source of these receptors is a woman between 35 and 50 years old in good health and CMV-seronegative.

A single count supports this clone. Here the CDR3 reads CASRDTISGNTIYF. In nucleotides, the CDR3 is TGTGCCTCCCGGGACACGATTTCTGGAAACACCATATATTTT. This sequence joins TRBV19 and TRBJ1-3, with D possibly TRBD1 on 6 matching bases. The V end was cut by 11 bases, the J end by 1 base, with 15 bases between. The CDR3 runs 14 residues. Per germline, CDR1 LNHDA and CDR2 SQIVND (reference sequence).

The rearrangement links TRBV19 to TRBJ2-3; TRBD1 aligns across 8 bases. After removal of 6 bases from V and 4 bases from J, the junction contained 6 bases not matched to a gene. CDR3 length: 14 residues. Germline V lookup: CDR1 LNHDA, CDR2 SQIVND (reference sequence). The CDR3 spells CASSDRGESDTQYF. The CDR3 DNA reads as TGTGCCAGTAGCGACAGGGGTGAATCAGATACGCAGTATTTT.

V gene TRBV5-1 combines with J gene TRBJ1-6, with no clear D. The CDR3 loop spans 17 amino acids. Per the germline V gene, CDR1 is SGHRS and CDR2 is YFSETQ. V was trimmed by 4 bases and J by 0 bases, leaving 14 bases between them. The CDR3 sequence is CASSPVAGGSYNSPLHF. The CDR3 DNA is TGCGCCAGCAGCCCGGTAGCCGGCGGCTCCTATAATTCACCCCTCCACTTT.

This clone was observed a few times. J is TRBJ2-1 and V is TRBV6-4, with a possible D match to TRBD2 (6 bases). The CDR3 runs to 15 residues. Germline V lookup: CDR1 MRHNA, CDR2 SNTAGT. Trimming left V 5 bases short and J 0 bases short, with 11 bases between. The CDR3 region is CASSRGSDSYNEQFF. CDR3 in DNA: TGTGCCAGCAGTCGGGGGAGTGACTCCTACAATGAGCAGTTCTTC.

This clone was detected only once. This chain links TRBV11-2 with TRBJ2-1; 8 nucleotides match TRBD2. The V and J ends lost 2 bases and 9 bases, in that order; junction bases with no gene match: 9. There are 15 residues in the CDR3. Germline lookup yields CDR1 SGHAT and CDR2 FQNNGV. The CDR3 protein is CASSLPGGGGIEQFF. CDR3 in DNA: TGTGCCAGCAGCTTACCGGGGGGGGGAGGCATTGAGCAGTTCTTC. The full variable domain, completed using reference TRBV11-2 and TRBJ2-1, is EAGVAQSPRYKIIEKRQSVAFWCNPISGHATLYWYQQILGQGPKLLIQFQNNGVVDDSQLPKDRFSAERLKGVDSTLKIQPAKLEDSAVYLCASSLPGGGGIEQFFGPGTRLTVL.

The V gene is TRBV6-5, the J gene TRBJ1-2; weak D call: TRBD1 (6 bases). The CDR3 covers 13 residues. Trimming shortened V by 6 bases and J by 5 bases, and 13 bases separated the two germline ends. Germline V gene data show CDR1 as MNHEY and CDR2 as SVGAGI. CDR3 DNA: TGTGCCAGCAGCCGAGGACAGCAATATGGCTACACCTTC. Translation: CASSRGQQYGYTF.

The chain employs TRBV5-1 and TRBJ1-1; perhaps TRBD1 as D (6 bases). From germline, CDR1 is SGHRS and CDR2 YFSETQ. The CDR3 loop spans 14 amino acids. Deletions cut 4 bases from V and 1 base from J, with 11 bases between. The CDR3 sequence: CASSLGAGNTEAFF. The CDR3 DNA sequence: TGCGCCAGCAGCCTGGGGGCAGGGAACACTGAAGCTTTCTTT. The full variable domain, completed using reference TRBV5-1 and TRBJ1-1, is KAGVTQTPRYLIKTRGQQVTLSCSPISGHRSVSWYQQTPGQGLQFLFEYFSETQRNKGNFPGRFSGRQFSNSRSEMNVSTLELGDSALYLCASSLGAGNTEAFFGQGTRLTVV.

The gene calls are TRBV5-6 and TRBJ2-2; 7 nucleotides line up with TRBD1. From germline, CDR1 is SGHDT and CDR2 YYEEEE. V trimming: 4 bases; J trimming: 5 bases; junction bases outside the gene matches: 8. The CDR3 covers 15 residues. CDR3 region: CASSITGVVTGELFF. In DNA form, the CDR3 reads TGTGCCAGCAGCATAACAGGGGTCGTTACCGGGGAGCTGTTTTTT.

This chain connects TRBV1 to TRBJ2-2; whether TRBD1, the table's D call, matches the DNA was not checked. TRBV1 is termed a pseudogene. The CDR3 is 16 residues long. The CDR3 DNA reads as TGCACCAGCAGCCAAGGGGGGACAGCGAGGACCGGGGAGCTGTTTTTT. Encoded protein: CTSSQGGTARTGELFF.

The chain is built from TRBV5-1 and TRBJ1-3; D perhaps matches TRBD1 (5 bases). Per the germline V gene, CDR1 is SGHRS and CDR2 is YFSETQ. The CDR3 consists of 14 residues. V was clipped by 0 bases and J by 7 bases, with 11 bases between them. CDR3 nucleotides: TGCGCCAGCAGCTTGGAGCAGGGCAGTAACACCATATATTTT. This translates into CASSLEQGSNTIYF.